Listed below are T cell receptor beta chains from one sample, sequenced in a study of blood T cell repertoires in COVID-19. Profiled with immunoSEQ multiplex PCR; TCRdb holds only in-frame clones, not every one. The sample carries over 45,000 clones, about 86% recorded once. The specimen was peripheral blood. All receptors derive from a woman older than 75 with active or convalescent COVID-19. CDR3s include the opening cysteine and the closing phenylalanine or tryptophan. Each record gives: D gene, V gene, clone size, J gene, CDR3 DNA, CDR3 protein. A D gene is named only where the DNA matches it firmly. Size is stated for part of the rows, as once, few or many counts, or as a class when the clone is expanded.

d_gene: .
v_gene: TRBV7-2
abundance: .
j_gene: TRBJ2-7
CDR3nt: TGTGCCAGCAGCAAGGGACTGTCATACGAGCAGTACTTC
CDR3aa: CASSKGLSYEQYF

d_gene: .
v_gene: TRBV6-4
abundance: .
j_gene: TRBJ1-1
CDR3nt: TGTGCCAGCAGTGCCGCCCCGGGGAACACTGAAGCTTTCTTT
CDR3aa: CASSAAPGNTEAFF

d_gene: .
v_gene: TRBV11-2
abundance: once
j_gene: TRBJ2-7
CDR3nt: TGTGCCAGCAGCTTGGGGGGGACATCCCTCGAGCAGTACTTC
CDR3aa: CASSLGGTSLEQYF

d_gene: TRBD1
v_gene: TRBV18
abundance: few
j_gene: TRBJ1-6
CDR3nt: TGTGCCAGCTCTCATGACAGGGTAACGTCACCCCTCCACTTT
CDR3aa: CASSHDRVTSPLHF

d_gene: .
v_gene: TRBV7-9
abundance: .
j_gene: TRBJ2-1
CDR3nt: TGTGCCAGCAGCTTTCAGGGTTTCTACAATGAGCAGTTCTTC
CDR3aa: CASSFQGFYNEQFF

d_gene: TRBD1
v_gene: TRBV4-2
abundance: .
j_gene: TRBJ1-1
CDR3nt: TGTGCCAGCAGGTCGGGACAGGGGAACACTGAAGCTTTCTTT
CDR3aa: CASRSGQGNTEAFF

d_gene: .
v_gene: TRBV4-3
abundance: .
j_gene: TRBJ1-2
CDR3nt: TGCGCCAGCAGCCAGAATTCGGCAGGATTTTATGGCTACACCTTC
CDR3aa: CASSQNSAGFYGYTF

d_gene: .
v_gene: TRBV6-2/TRBV6-3
abundance: .
j_gene: TRBJ1-1
CDR3nt: TGTGCCAGCAGCAGCAGGGTCCCGAACACTGAAGCTTTCTTT
CDR3aa: CASSSRVPNTEAFF

d_gene: .
v_gene: TRBV18
abundance: .
j_gene: TRBJ2-7
CDR3nt: TGTGCCAGCTCACCACCGATTGGACTGGACTACGAGCAGTACTTC
CDR3aa: CASSPPIGLDYEQYF

d_gene: .
v_gene: TRBV21-1
abundance: .
j_gene: TRBJ2-3
CDR3nt: TGTGCCAGCAGCAAAGTAGGTGCGGGGGGTGCACAATTGGATACGCAGTATTTT
CDR3aa: CASSKVGAGGAQLDTQYF

d_gene: .
v_gene: TRBV12-5
abundance: .
j_gene: TRBJ2-3
CDR3nt: TGTGCTAGTGGTTCTGACTTAGCAGATACGCAGTATTTT
CDR3aa: CASGSDLADTQYF

d_gene: .
v_gene: TRBV9
abundance: .
j_gene: TRBJ1-1
CDR3nt: TGTGCCAGCAGCGGGGACACAAAGAACGCTGAAGCTTTCTTT
CDR3aa: CASSGDTKNAEAFF

d_gene: TRBD1
v_gene: TRBV6-2/TRBV6-3
abundance: .
j_gene: TRBJ2-7
CDR3nt: TGTGCCAGCAGTTACACCCTTGGGACAGGGAACTACGAGCAGTACTTC
CDR3aa: CASSYTLGTGNYEQYF

d_gene: .
v_gene: TRBV27
abundance: .
j_gene: TRBJ2-3
CDR3nt: TGTGCCAGCAGCCCGGGGAGCGTAGATACGCAGTATTTT
CDR3aa: CASSPGSVDTQYF

d_gene: .
v_gene: TRBV18
abundance: once
j_gene: TRBJ2-2
CDR3nt: TGTGCCAGCTCACCCCTAGGGGGCACCGGGGAGCTGTTTTTT
CDR3aa: CASSPLGGTGELFF

d_gene: .
v_gene: TRBV7-9
abundance: .
j_gene: TRBJ2-1
CDR3nt: TGTGCCAGCAGCTTAGCGGAGGGGATTCCCTACAATGAGCAGTTCTTC
CDR3aa: CASSLAEGIPYNEQFF

d_gene: TRBD2
v_gene: TRBV7-2
abundance: .
j_gene: TRBJ2-3
CDR3nt: TGTGCCAGCAGCTTAGTTAGCGGGGGGGCGAGCACAGATACGCAGTATTTT
CDR3aa: CASSLVSGGASTDTQYF

d_gene: .
v_gene: TRBV6-5
abundance: once
j_gene: TRBJ2-1
CDR3nt: TGTGCCAGCAGTTACCGGGACACCGCCTACAATGAGCAGTTCTTC
CDR3aa: CASSYRDTAYNEQFF

d_gene: .
v_gene: TRBV4-3
abundance: .
j_gene: TRBJ2-1
CDR3nt: TGCGCCAGCAGCCAAGATCCCGATCTAGGCCGATACAATGAGCAGTTCTTC
CDR3aa: CASSQDPDLGRYNEQFF

d_gene: TRBD1
v_gene: TRBV7-9
abundance: .
j_gene: TRBJ1-1
CDR3nt: TGTGCCAGCAGTCCAGGGACAGGACAAAGTGAAGCTTTCTTT
CDR3aa: CASSPGTGQSEAFF

d_gene: .
v_gene: TRBV14
abundance: .
j_gene: TRBJ2-1
CDR3nt: TGTGCCAGCAGCCCGGACTGGGGTAGCTCCTACAATGAGCAGTTCTTC
CDR3aa: CASSPDWGSSYNEQFF

d_gene: TRBD2
v_gene: TRBV19
abundance: .
j_gene: TRBJ2-5
CDR3nt: TGTGCCAGTAAGGCGCGGGGGGGAGAGACCCAGTACTTC
CDR3aa: CASKARGGETQYF

d_gene: TRBD1
v_gene: TRBV7-9
abundance: .
j_gene: TRBJ2-5
CDR3nt: TGTGCCAGCAGCTTAGCCGGGACAGGAGGTAGGACCCAGTACTTC
CDR3aa: CASSLAGTGGRTQYF

d_gene: TRBD1
v_gene: TRBV4-3
abundance: .
j_gene: TRBJ1-2
CDR3nt: TGCGCCAGCAGCCAAGGGATAGGGGGACAGGGGGAGTCCTATGGCTACACCTTC
CDR3aa: CASSQGIGGQGESYGYTF

d_gene: .
v_gene: TRBV28
abundance: .
j_gene: TRBJ1-5
CDR3nt: TGTGCCAGCAGTTTATGGGTAGTTGGGGCGGGAAATCAGCCCCAGCATTTT
CDR3aa: CASSLWVVGAGNQPQHF

d_gene: TRBD1
v_gene: TRBV18
abundance: .
j_gene: TRBJ2-7
CDR3nt: TGTGCCAGCTCGCCAAAATCCGGGACAGGTACCTACGAGCAGTACTTC
CDR3aa: CASSPKSGTGTYEQYF

d_gene: TRBD1
v_gene: TRBV9
abundance: once
j_gene: TRBJ1-1
CDR3nt: TGTGCCAGCAGCGTTGACTCGGGACAGACGAACACTGAAGCTTTCTTT
CDR3aa: CASSVDSGQTNTEAFF

d_gene: TRBD1
v_gene: TRBV6-5
abundance: .
j_gene: TRBJ2-2
CDR3nt: TGTGCCAGCAGTTACTTGGGACAGGGTAACACCGGGGAGCTGTTTTTT
CDR3aa: CASSYLGQGNTGELFF

d_gene: .
v_gene: TRBV7-9
abundance: .
j_gene: TRBJ2-5
CDR3nt: TGTGCCAGCAGCTTAGAGGGGGGAGGGGAGACCCAGTACTTC
CDR3aa: CASSLEGGGETQYF

d_gene: .
v_gene: TRBV7-6
abundance: .
j_gene: TRBJ2-7
CDR3nt: TGTGCCAGCAGCTCCCCAGGGAATACCTACGAGCAGTACTTC
CDR3aa: CASSSPGNTYEQYF

d_gene: TRBD2
v_gene: TRBV2
abundance: .
j_gene: TRBJ2-5
CDR3nt: TGTGCCAGCAGCCGTAGGGGACTAGCCTGGGAGACCCAGTACTTC
CDR3aa: CASSRRGLAWETQYF

d_gene: .
v_gene: TRBV12-3/TRBV12-4
abundance: .
j_gene: TRBJ1-1
CDR3nt: TGTGCCAGCAGTTTATTATCGAACACTGAAGCTTTCTTT
CDR3aa: CASSLLSNTEAFF

d_gene: TRBD1
v_gene: TRBV4-1
abundance: .
j_gene: TRBJ1-2
CDR3nt: TGCGCCAGCAGCCAGCGTCAGGGGGAAAATGGCTACACCTTC
CDR3aa: CASSQRQGENGYTF

d_gene: TRBD2
v_gene: TRBV4-2
abundance: .
j_gene: TRBJ2-7
CDR3nt: TGTGCCAGCAGCCAAGATCGGGGCGGCGGGGGGCTGTCCTACGAGCAGTACTTC
CDR3aa: CASSQDRGGGGLSYEQYF

d_gene: TRBD2
v_gene: TRBV5-1
abundance: .
j_gene: TRBJ2-3
CDR3nt: TGCGCCAGCAGCTTGTGGGACTACACAGATACGCAGTATTTT
CDR3aa: CASSLWDYTDTQYF

d_gene: TRBD1
v_gene: TRBV5-1
abundance: .
j_gene: TRBJ2-5
CDR3nt: TGCGCCAGCAGCCCGGTTTGGGACAGTCAAGAGACCCAGTACTTC
CDR3aa: CASSPVWDSQETQYF

d_gene: .
v_gene: TRBV6-5
abundance: once
j_gene: TRBJ1-3
CDR3nt: TGTGCCAGCAGCCGAGCCCAAAACTCTGGAAACACCATATATTTT
CDR3aa: CASSRAQNSGNTIYF

d_gene: .
v_gene: TRBV10-2
abundance: .
j_gene: TRBJ1-3
CDR3nt: TGCGCCAGCAGTGAGGCAGGCTCTGGAAACACCATATATTTT
CDR3aa: CASSEAGSGNTIYF

d_gene: TRBD1
v_gene: TRBV19
abundance: .
j_gene: TRBJ1-5
CDR3nt: TGTGCCAGTATAGGAGACAGGGCTCAGCCCCAGCATTTT
CDR3aa: CASIGDRAQPQHF

d_gene: TRBD1
v_gene: TRBV15
abundance: .
j_gene: TRBJ2-3
CDR3nt: TGTGCCACCAGCACCGGGGACAGTCGGTCGCAGTATTTT
CDR3aa: CATSTGDSRSQYF

d_gene: .
v_gene: TRBV21-1
abundance: .
j_gene: TRBJ1-3
CDR3nt: TGTGCCAGCAGCGCGCACAGGGATAGTAAGGGATGCTCTGGAAACACCATATATTTT
CDR3aa: CASSAHRDSKGCSGNTIYF

d_gene: .
v_gene: TRBV2
abundance: .
j_gene: TRBJ1-1
CDR3nt: TGTGCCAGCAGTGATAGGAGGGTCGGAGCAAACACTGAAGCTTTCTTT
CDR3aa: CASSDRRVGANTEAFF

d_gene: TRBD1
v_gene: TRBV24-1
abundance: .
j_gene: TRBJ1-2
CDR3nt: TGTGCCACCAGAGGACAGGAACTTGGGGGCTACACCTTC
CDR3aa: CATRGQELGGYTF

d_gene: TRBD1
v_gene: TRBV5-6
abundance: few
j_gene: TRBJ1-2
CDR3nt: TGTGCCAGCAGCTTGGCCGGGACAGCCTTTACGTCAAACTATGGCTACACCTTC
CDR3aa: CASSLAGTAFTSNYGYTF

d_gene: .
v_gene: TRBV7-7
abundance: .
j_gene: TRBJ2-7
CDR3nt: TGTGCCAGCAGCCCTAGTAAGGCATACGAGCAGTACTTC
CDR3aa: CASSPSKAYEQYF

d_gene: TRBD1
v_gene: TRBV7-3
abundance: .
j_gene: TRBJ2-1
CDR3nt: TGTGCCAGCAGCCGAGGGACAGGGACCTACAATGAGCAGTTCTTC
CDR3aa: CASSRGTGTYNEQFF

d_gene: .
v_gene: TRBV25-1
abundance: .
j_gene: TRBJ2-6
CDR3nt: TGTGCCAGCAGTCAGGGATCCGTTGGGGCCAACGTCCTGACTTTC
CDR3aa: CASSQGSVGANVLTF

d_gene: .
v_gene: TRBV9
abundance: few
j_gene: TRBJ2-3
CDR3nt: TGTGCCAGCAGCGTACAGGGAAGCGGCACAGATACGCAGTATTTT
CDR3aa: CASSVQGSGTDTQYF

d_gene: TRBD2
v_gene: TRBV18
abundance: .
j_gene: TRBJ2-5
CDR3nt: TGTGCCAGCTCACTCGAGGATAGCGGGGTGTCCCAGTACTTC
CDR3aa: CASSLEDSGVSQYF

d_gene: .
v_gene: TRBV14
abundance: .
j_gene: TRBJ1-3
CDR3nt: TGTGCCAGCAGCCATCCTCCCGACTCGCGGAGGGGAAACACCATATATTTT
CDR3aa: CASSHPPDSRRGNTIYF

d_gene: .
v_gene: TRBV5-1
abundance: .
j_gene: TRBJ1-2
CDR3nt: TGCGCCAGCTCAGTCAGGGAAGACTATGGCTACACCTTC
CDR3aa: CASSVREDYGYTF

d_gene: .
v_gene: TRBV6-5
abundance: .
j_gene: TRBJ2-2
CDR3nt: TGTGCCAGCAGCCTACAGGGCAGCACCGGGGAGCTGTTTTTT
CDR3aa: CASSLQGSTGELFF

d_gene: TRBD1
v_gene: TRBV7-2
abundance: .
j_gene: TRBJ1-5
CDR3nt: TGTGCCAGCAGCCTAGGGACAGTCGGGCAGCCCCAGCATTTT
CDR3aa: CASSLGTVGQPQHF

d_gene: .
v_gene: TRBV19
abundance: .
j_gene: TRBJ1-5
CDR3nt: TGTGCCAGTAGTATGACAGGCGGATCCAATCAGCCCCAGCATTTT
CDR3aa: CASSMTGGSNQPQHF

d_gene: TRBD1
v_gene: TRBV11-2
abundance: .
j_gene: TRBJ1-2
CDR3nt: TGTGCCAGCAGCTTAGATCCTGACAGGGTGGTTAATGGCTACACCTTC
CDR3aa: CASSLDPDRVVNGYTF